The rows below give T cell receptor beta chains drawn from one sample of a study of cytomegalovirus exposure and HLA in healthy donors. TCRdb's copy holds only in-frame clones and misses some; the assay was immunoSEQ multiplex PCR. Of around 70,000 clones listed, 74% are singletons. Sequencing was performed on PBMCs. The receptors stem from a human donor in good health. Each CDR3 is given with its conserved first and last residue. The order of the fields is clone size, J gene, V gene, D gene, CDR3 DNA, CDR3 protein. D genes are given only for firm matches. A row's size may be missing; if present it is once, few, many or a size class.

NA,TRBJ2-5,TRBV7-2,TRBD2,TGTGCCAGCAGCCGAGGGGCTAGCGGGATAGGAGAGACCCAGTACTTC,CASSRGASGIGETQYF
NA,TRBJ2-2,TRBV9,TRBD1,TGTGCCAGCAGCGTAGGGACAGGGAAAAGCACCGGGGAGCTGTTTTTT,CASSVGTGKSTGELFF
few,TRBJ2-5,TRBV5-1,TRBD2,TGCGCCAGCAGGGTGGTTGGCGGGAGGGCCCAAGAGACCCAGTACTTC,CASRVVGGRAQETQYF
NA,TRBJ1-1,TRBV5-1,NA,TGCGCCAGCAGCTTGGGGACAACTAACACTGAAGCTTTCTTT,CASSLGTTNTEAFF
once,TRBJ1-1,TRBV5-1,NA,TGCGCCAGCATCAAGGACACCCACTCGAACACTGAAGCTTTCTTT,CASIKDTHSNTEAFF
NA,TRBJ1-2,TRBV6-1,NA,TGTGCCAGCAGGTCACAGGGAGCGGATGGCTACACCTTC,CASRSQGADGYTF
NA,TRBJ2-5,TRBV11-3,NA,TGTGCCAGCAGCTTAGATCGGGCAGGGGTGGGGGAGACCCAGTACTTC,CASSLDRAGVGETQYF
once,TRBJ2-7,TRBV10-3,NA,TGTGCCATCAGTGAGGGGGGCTACTACGAGCAGTACTTC,CAISEGGYYEQYF
NA,TRBJ2-1,TRBV6-4,TRBD2,TGTGCCAGCAGTTCGGCCGGGACTAGCGGGAGTAGGGAGCAGTTCTTC,CASSSAGTSGSREQFF
NA,TRBJ1-5,TRBV18,NA,TGTGCCAGCTCACCTAACGGGGGTCAGCCCCAGCATTTT,CASSPNGGQPQHF
once,TRBJ1-5,TRBV6-1,TRBD1,TGTGCCAGCAAGGACAGGGGAGTACAGCCCCAGCATTTT,CASKDRGVQPQHF
NA,TRBJ2-5,TRBV28,TRBD2,TGTGCCAGCAGACTAGCGGGAGGTGTAGAGACCCAGTACTTC,CASRLAGGVETQYF
NA,TRBJ1-1,TRBV6-6,NA,TGTGCCAGCACCCAGGGAACTGAAGCTTTCTTT,CASTQGTEAFF
NA,TRBJ1-4,TRBV6-1,NA,TGTGCCAGCAGTGGCGGCCCGGATAGGAGAGTTAAACTGTTTTTT,CASSGGPDRRVKLFF
NA,TRBJ2-1,TRBV5-1,NA,TGCGCCAGCAGCTTGGATGGCCCCCAAAACTACAATGAGCAGTTCTTC,CASSLDGPQNYNEQFF
NA,TRBJ1-2,TRBV6-1,TRBD1,TGTGCCAGCAGTGAAGGGCAGGGGGTCGGTGGCTACACCTTC,CASSEGQGVGGYTF
once,TRBJ1-5,TRBV7-2,NA,TGTGCCAGCAGCAGGGACTCTGGTGGGAATCAGCCCCAGCATTTT,CASSRDSGGNQPQHF
few,TRBJ2-1,TRBV5-1,NA,TGCGCCAGCAGCTTGGGCCCAGTCAGCAATGAGCAGTTCTTC,CASSLGPVSNEQFF
NA,TRBJ1-4,TRBV10-3,NA,TGTGCCATCAGTGATGCCGGGGATAATGAAAAACTGTTTTTT,CAISDAGDNEKLFF
NA,TRBJ2-1,TRBV7-3,TRBD2,TGTGCCAGCAGCTCCCCTAGCGGGACGAGGAATGAGCAGTTCTTC,CASSSPSGTRNEQFF
NA,TRBJ1-2,TRBV6-6,NA,TGTGCCAGCAGTTACTCGCCATGGGGAGGCTATGGCTACACCTTC,CASSYSPWGGYGYTF
NA,TRBJ2-6,TRBV19,NA,TGTGCCAGTAGTTCTCGCGGGACTGTTGCTGGGGCCAACGTCCTGACTTTC,CASSSRGTVAGANVLTF
NA,TRBJ2-3,TRBV11-2,TRBD1,TGTGCCAGCAGCTACTCAGGGGGAACAGATACGCAGTATTTT,CASSYSGGTDTQYF
NA,TRBJ2-3,TRBV5-1,TRBD2,TGCGCCAGCAGCTCCGCGTGGGCGGGGGTACGACGGCGGGGCACAGATACGCAGTATTTT,CASSSAWAGVRRRGTDTQYF
NA,TRBJ2-4,TRBV6-6,NA,TGTGCCAGCAGTTACGGGCAGGGGGCCAAAAACATTCAGTACTTC,CASSYGQGAKNIQYF
NA,TRBJ1-5,TRBV27,NA,TGTGCCAGCAAAAGGGACAAGGTTAATCAGCCCCAGCATTTT,CASKRDKVNQPQHF
NA,TRBJ2-1,TRBV4-1,NA,TGCGCCAGCAGTCCAAGGAGGTCGAGGCCCCTCTCCTACAATGAGCAGTTCTTC,CASSPRRSRPLSYNEQFF
once,TRBJ1-2,TRBV13,NA,TGTGCCAGCAGCTCGCGAGACTTAAGCCGCTACACCTTC,CASSSRDLSRYTF
NA,TRBJ2-3,TRBV25-1,NA,TGTGCCAGCAGTGAATCGGCGGGAACGGCAGATACGCAGTATTTT,CASSESAGTADTQYF
NA,TRBJ2-1,TRBV11-2,TRBD2,TGTGCCAGCAGCTTAACTAGCGGGTACAATGAGCAGTTCTTC,CASSLTSGYNEQFF
NA,TRBJ2-7,TRBV5-6,TRBD2,TGTGCCAGCAGCTTGGAAGCGGGAGTCGTCGAGCAGTACTTC,CASSLEAGVVEQYF
NA,TRBJ1-2,TRBV9,NA,TGTGCCAGCAGCGGGACAGATTATGGCTACACCTTC,CASSGTDYGYTF
NA,TRBJ2-3,TRBV29-1,TRBD2,TGCAGCGTTGGGGGACTAGCGGGAGGGTGGGACGGCACAGATACGCAGTATTTT,CSVGGLAGGWDGTDTQYF
NA,TRBJ1-1,TRBV27,NA,TGTGCCAGCAGTCCTTGGGACTTTACTGAAGCTTTCTTT,CASSPWDFTEAFF
NA,TRBJ1-2,TRBV6-4,TRBD1,TGTGCCAGCAGTGACGGGACAGGGGGTGTCTATGGCTACACCTTC,CASSDGTGGVYGYTF
many,TRBJ1-1,TRBV5-6,NA,TGTGCCAGCAGCTTCATCCGGGGCACTGAAGCTTTCTTT,CASSFIRGTEAFF
NA,TRBJ1-3,TRBV19,NA,TGTGCCACCGGGACACCTGGAAACACCATATATTTT,CATGTPGNTIYF
NA,TRBJ2-7,TRBV11-2,TRBD1,TGTGCCAGCAGTACCCGACAGGGGGACTACGAGCAGTACTTC,CASSTRQGDYEQYF
NA,TRBJ1-1,TRBV19,TRBD1,TGTGCCAGTAGTTCATCAGGGGGCTGGACTGAAGCTTTCTTT,CASSSSGGWTEAFF
NA,TRBJ2-7,TRBV30,TRBD1,TGTGCCTGGAAGAGAGGGGGCCCAGGGGGTCGCTTATACGAGCAGTACTTC,CAWKRGGPGGRLYEQYF
NA,TRBJ1-1,TRBV27,NA,TGTGCCAGCAGTTCCCAAGCATTTGAAGCTTTCTTT,CASSSQAFEAFF
few,TRBJ1-1,TRBV6-5,TRBD1,TGTGCCAGCAGCCTGACAGGGAGGTCGGGTGAAGCTTTCTTT,CASSLTGRSGEAFF
NA,TRBJ2-7,TRBV20-1,NA,TGCAGTGCCCCCTCGTACGAGCAGTACTTC,CSAPSYEQYF
NA,TRBJ1-2,TRBV25-1,TRBD1,TGTGCCAGCAGTGACCCCGGGACAGGGGAAAGCTATGGCTACACCTTC,CASSDPGTGESYGYTF
NA,TRBJ2-2,TRBV7-6,TRBD2,TGTGCCAGCAGCTTAGGGAGCGGGGTGAACACCGGGGAGCTGTTTTTT,CASSLGSGVNTGELFF
NA,TRBJ2-7,TRBV5-6,TRBD2,TGTGCCAGCAGCCCGCTGGGCGGGGGATCCTACGAGCAGTACTTC,CASSPLGGGSYEQYF
once,TRBJ2-7,TRBV6-5,TRBD2,TGTGCCAGCAGGCCGAGGCGGGAGTTAGCCTACGAGCAGTACTTC,CASRPRRELAYEQYF
NA,TRBJ1-3,TRBV7-2,NA,TGTGCCAGCAGCTTAGGGACAGACGGAAACACCATATATTTT,CASSLGTDGNTIYF
NA,TRBJ2-1,TRBV30,NA,TGTGAAAGGGGGAATGAGCAGTTCTTC,CERGNEQFF
NA,TRBJ1-2,TRBV18,TRBD1,TGTGCCAGCTCACCAACGAAGGGGGCGGATGGCTACACCTTC,CASSPTKGADGYTF
NA,TRBJ1-1,TRBV7-9,NA,TGTGCCAGCAGCCCCTTACCGACGGGGGGCTTGGGCACTGAAGCTTTCTTT,CASSPLPTGGLGTEAFF
NA,TRBJ2-7,TRBV7-9,TRBD2,TGTGCCAGCAGCTCACCGGGACTAGCGTCTTACGAGCAGTACTTC,CASSSPGLASYEQYF
NA,TRBJ2-7,TRBV10-1,TRBD1,TGCGCCAGCAGTCCCGGGACAGGGCTAACCTACGAGCAGTACTTC,CASSPGTGLTYEQYF
NA,TRBJ2-5,TRBV5-1,TRBD1,TGCGCCAGCAGCTTGTGGGGGGACAGGGCCCAAGAGACCCAGTACTTC,CASSLWGDRAQETQYF
NA,TRBJ1-3,TRBV19,NA,TGTGCCAGCAGGGACTCCAGCTCTGGAAACACCATATATTTT,CASRDSSSGNTIYF
NA,TRBJ1-1,TRBV28,NA,TGTGCCAGCAGACTCAATCCCTCCCCCAGGGTCCCTGAAGCTTTCTTT,CASRLNPSPRVPEAFF
NA,TRBJ2-7,TRBV5-1,NA,TGCGCCAGCAGCTTGGGGCAGGGAAGCTACGAGCAGTACTTC,CASSLGQGSYEQYF
NA,TRBJ2-2,TRBV29-1,TRBD2,TGCAGCGTTGAAGATCGGGGACTAGCGGGAGAGTTTGGCACCGGGGAGCTGTTTTTT,CSVEDRGLAGEFGTGELFF
few,TRBJ2-2,TRBV5-4,NA,TGTGCCAGCAGCCGCGACAGCTTGCTCTCCGGGGAGCTGTTTTTT,CASSRDSLLSGELFF